This TCR beta chain was profiled in a study of blood T cell repertoires in COVID-19. Study-level background: The analysed material was cDNA or gDNA that came from T cells, B-cell-depleted T cells, or PBMCs.

V lost 5 bases, J lost 6 bases, and 11 bases lay in between. The CDR3 has 13 amino acids. In the original analysis: Quantification of nucleated cells was approximated via reference gene primer amplification. Here immunoSEQ multiplex PCR was the method, and the copy in TCRdb shows in-frame clones only, minus some. That table is the source of V, J and clone size, and D and trimming were worked out from the DNA. The repertoire holds some 42,000 clones, with 77% as singletons. This clonotype was obtained from a woman between 65 and 79 years old with acute or convalescent COVID-19. The chain uses TRBV12-3 or TRBV12-4 and TRBJ2-1, with a tentative D call TRBD2 (5 bases). Material for sequencing was peripheral blood. CDR3 amino acids: CASSLGTSNEQFF. CDR3 in DNA: TGTGCCAGCAGTCTCGGCACTAGCAATGAGCAGTTCTTC.